What follows is one TCR beta chain and its context. Its antigen is not identified. This CDR3 is built from 14 residues. V gave up 2 bases and J gave up 2 bases, with 9 bases separating them. CDR1 is MNHEY and CDR2 is SVGAGI in the germline V gene. The data were taken from a study of cytomegalovirus exposure and HLA in healthy donors. Study outcomes and limitations: A few CMV-associated chains proved CMV antigen-specific in vitro.

TCRdb's table, derived via immunoSEQ multiplex PCR, lists solely in-frame clones and lacks some. In the table there are about 69,000 clones, nearly 96% of which are singletons. The chain joins TRBV6-5 to TRBJ2-5; D is possibly TRBD2 (6 bases). The sample comprised PBMCs. The receptor's source is a young woman in good health and CMV-seropositive. CDR3 in amino acids: CASSYVAGQETQYF. In nucleotides, the CDR3 is TGTGCCAGCAGTTACGTGGCGGGACAAGAGACCCAGTACTTC.